This T cell receptor (beta chain) was sequenced in a study of cytomegalovirus exposure and HLA in healthy donors. This clone was detected only a few times. The PCR ran on 60 Vbeta and 13 Jbeta primers. The method was immunoSEQ multiplex PCR; TCRdb's version includes in-frame clones alone and lacks a portion of them. The table records about 130,000 clones, 65% to 80% of them present only once. This TCR was sampled from a man aged 25 to 40 in good health and CMV-seronegative. What was sequenced was PBMCs.

The CDR3 DNA follows: TGTGCCAGCAGCGTTTCAGGGACTCCTAACTATGGCTACACCTTC. Translated, it gives CASSVSGTPNYGYTF. The chain is built from TRBV14 and TRBJ1-2; D may be TRBD1 (5 bases). The V and J ends lost 5 bases and 0 bases respectively, with 13 bases between them. Germline lookup yields CDR1 SGHDN and CDR2 FVKESK. CDR3 length equals 15 residues.